The source of this TCR beta chain is a study of neurological immune-mediated disorders. Regarding the study as a whole: According to phylogenetic grouping, one related-CDR3 cluster, a possible signature, contained the repertoires of 18 of 34 multiple sclerosis patients. Whereas HTLV-1-associated myelopathy showed the most TCR clonal expansion, multiple sclerosis showed the least, with levels below those of healthy controls.

This clonotype has ten or more counts. What it recognizes is unknown. Trimming left V 2 bases short and J 0 bases short, with 6 bases between. The germline V gene encodes CDR1 MNHEY and CDR2 SVGEGT. The CDR3 extends over 14 amino acids. The making of cDNA relied on 5'RACE with 10-nucleotide random UMIs. TCRdb used MiXCR to reprocess the 5' RACE reads, holding one entry per CDR3 protein. The top ten hold 2.8% of the sample, which has under 80,000 distinct CDR3 sequences, roughly 5.6% seen once. V gene TRBV6-2 or TRBV6-3 combines with J gene TRBJ2-3; D is ambiguous. The origin of this receptor is a woman aged 25 to 45 with multiple sclerosis. The sequencing sample was made of PBMCs. For the CDR3, the DNA is TGTGCCAGCAGTTACCGCAGAAGCACAGATACGCAGTATTTT. It translates to CASSYRRSTDTQYF.